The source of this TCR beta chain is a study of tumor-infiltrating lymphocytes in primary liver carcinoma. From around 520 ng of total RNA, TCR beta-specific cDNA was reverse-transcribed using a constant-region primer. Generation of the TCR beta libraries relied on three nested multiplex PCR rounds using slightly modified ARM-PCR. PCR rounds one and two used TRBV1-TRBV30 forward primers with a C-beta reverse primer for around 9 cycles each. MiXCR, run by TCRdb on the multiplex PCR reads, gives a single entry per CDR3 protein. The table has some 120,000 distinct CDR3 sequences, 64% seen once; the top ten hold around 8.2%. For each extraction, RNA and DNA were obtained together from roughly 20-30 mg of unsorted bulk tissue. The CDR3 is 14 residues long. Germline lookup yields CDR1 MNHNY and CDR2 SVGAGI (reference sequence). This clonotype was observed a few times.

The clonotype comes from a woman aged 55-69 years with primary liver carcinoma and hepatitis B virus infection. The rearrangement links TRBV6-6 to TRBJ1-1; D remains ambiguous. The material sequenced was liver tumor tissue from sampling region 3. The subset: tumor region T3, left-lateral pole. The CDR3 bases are TGTACTAGCATTACCGCAGAAATGAACACTGAAGCTTTCTTT. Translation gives CTSITAEMNTEAFF.